This TCR beta chain was identified in a study of cytomegalovirus exposure and HLA in healthy donors. The study's findings and limits: Roughly uniform depth of sequencing across donors was assumed in presence/absence analyses.

Concerning this clone: The antigen is unknown. Different DNA sequences within this sample yield the same CDR3.

CDR3 length: 13 residues. The germline CDR1 and CDR2 sequences are SNHLY and FYNNEI. Trimming at V came to 4 bases and at J to 6 bases, leaving 2 bases not matched to a gene. PCR used 60 Vbeta primers and 13 Jbeta primers. Authors' processing steps: An analysis that came later counted 80 million or so unique TCR beta chains, 10 million to 12 million shared. This table comes from immunoSEQ multiplex PCR, and its TCRdb copy is limited to in-frame clones, with some not included. The V and J calls and the clone size are those of that table, but D and trimming were determined from the DNA. The profile covers roughly 130,000 clones, with approximately 68% appearing a single time and 1.6% taken by the ten largest. All the people who gave samples were healthy bone marrow donors.

This TCR came from a man younger than 40 in good health and CMV-seropositive. Sequencing was carried out using PBMCs. The V and J genes are TRBV2 and TRBJ2-3; the match to TRBD2 covers 9 bases. The CDR3 DNA follows: TGTGCCAGCAGTGGCAGCGGGAGGGATACGCAGTATTTT. It specifies CASSGSGRDTQYF. The full variable domain, in which reference TRBV2 and TRBJ2-3 provide the parts outside the CDR3, is EPEVTQTPSHQVTQMGQEVILRCVPISNHLYFYWYRQILGQKVEFLVSFYNNEISEKSEIFDDQFSVERPDGSNFTLKIRSTKLEDSAMYFCASSGSGRDTQYFGPGTRLTVL.